The source of this T cell receptor (beta chain) is a study of OX40 agonist ivuxolimab in advanced cancers. In the study overall: Earlier anti-PD-1, anti-PD-L1 or anti-CTLA-4 therapy was permitted; about 39% had received some.

Assay used: immunoSEQ multiplex PCR; TCRdb lists only in-frame clones, some missing. Of tens of thousands of clones listed, over 75% are singletons. This CDR3 is built from 17 residues. In germline, CDR1 is LNHDA, CDR2 SQIVND (reference sequence). The V gene end was trimmed by 7 bases and the J gene end by 1 base; junction bases not matched to a gene: 8. The chain recombines TRBV19 with TRBJ2-3; 13 bases line up with TRBD2. The TCR originated in an adult with an advanced solid tumor such as melanoma, head and neck, liver or kidney cancer. Sequences were derived from CD4+ or CD8+ T cells sorted from blood, sampled in a trial of the OX40 agonist ivuxolimab. The CDR3 loop reads CASTMGLAGYRTDTQYF. CDR3 in DNA: TGTGCCAGTACCATGGGACTAGCGGGATACCGCACAGATACGCAGTATTTT.